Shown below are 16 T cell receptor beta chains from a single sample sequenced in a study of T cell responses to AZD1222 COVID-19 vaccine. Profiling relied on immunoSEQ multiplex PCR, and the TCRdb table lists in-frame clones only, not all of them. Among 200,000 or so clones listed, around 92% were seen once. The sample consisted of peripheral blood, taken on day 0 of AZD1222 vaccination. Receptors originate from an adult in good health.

As DNA, the CDR3 is TGTGCCAGCAGTTACGTGGGGGCTGAGCAGCCCCAGCATTTT. Amino acid sequence: CASSYVGAEQPQHF. V is TRBV6-6 and J is TRBJ1-5, with D possibly being TRBD1 (6 bases). The ends were cut back, 2 bases at V and 7 bases at J, with 12 bases in the middle. The CDR3 covers 14 residues. Per the germline V gene, CDR1 is MNHNY and CDR2 is SVGAGI (reference sequence).

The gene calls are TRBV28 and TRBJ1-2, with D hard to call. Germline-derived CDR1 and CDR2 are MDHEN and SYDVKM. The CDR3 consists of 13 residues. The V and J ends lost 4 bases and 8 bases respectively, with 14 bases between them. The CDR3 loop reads CASSYRAEQGYTF. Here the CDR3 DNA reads TGTGCCAGCAGTTATCGGGCCGAGCAAGGCTACACCTTC.

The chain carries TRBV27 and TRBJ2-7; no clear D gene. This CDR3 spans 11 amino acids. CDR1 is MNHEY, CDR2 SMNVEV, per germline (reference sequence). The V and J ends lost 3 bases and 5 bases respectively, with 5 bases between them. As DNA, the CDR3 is TGTGCCAGCAGTTTTTTGGACGAGCAGTACTTC. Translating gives CASSFLDEQYF.

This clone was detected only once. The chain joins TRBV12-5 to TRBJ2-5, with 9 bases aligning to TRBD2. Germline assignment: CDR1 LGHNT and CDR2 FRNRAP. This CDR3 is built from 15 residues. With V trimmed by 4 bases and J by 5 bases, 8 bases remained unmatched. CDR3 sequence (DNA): TGTGCTAGTGGTTCCCGAATAGCGGGAGTGGAGACCCAGTACTTC. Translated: CASGSRIAGVETQYF.

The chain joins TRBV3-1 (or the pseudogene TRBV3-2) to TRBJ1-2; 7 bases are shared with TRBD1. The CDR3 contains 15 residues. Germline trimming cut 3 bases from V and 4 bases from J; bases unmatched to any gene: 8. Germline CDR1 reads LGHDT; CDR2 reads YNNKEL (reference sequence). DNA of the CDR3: TGTGCCAGCAGCCAGGAGGGGGCGGTACTCTATGGCTACACCTTC. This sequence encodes CASSQEGAVLYGYTF.

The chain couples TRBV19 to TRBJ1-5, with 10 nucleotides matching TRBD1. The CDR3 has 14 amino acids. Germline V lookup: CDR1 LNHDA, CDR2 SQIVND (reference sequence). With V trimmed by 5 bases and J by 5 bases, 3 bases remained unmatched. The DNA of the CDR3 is TGTGCCAGTAGTGGCGGGACAGGGGATCAGCCCCAGCATTTT. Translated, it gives CASSGGTGDQPQHF.

The CDR3 reads CASSAAGQGSYEQYF. Here the CDR3 DNA reads TGCGCCAGCAGCGCCGCGGGACAGGGGTCCTACGAGCAGTACTTC. The gene calls are TRBV5-1 and TRBJ2-7; 10 bases are shared with TRBD1. J lost 1 base, V lost 4 bases, and 5 bases had no gene match. The CDR3 consists of 15 residues. Germline CDR1 is SGHRS and CDR2 is YFSETQ.

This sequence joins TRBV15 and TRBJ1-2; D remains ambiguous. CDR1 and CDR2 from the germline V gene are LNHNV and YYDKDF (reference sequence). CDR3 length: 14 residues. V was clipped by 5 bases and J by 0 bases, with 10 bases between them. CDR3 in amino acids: CATSVRIANYGYTF. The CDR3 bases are TGTGCCACCAGCGTTCGGATTGCTAACTATGGCTACACCTTC.

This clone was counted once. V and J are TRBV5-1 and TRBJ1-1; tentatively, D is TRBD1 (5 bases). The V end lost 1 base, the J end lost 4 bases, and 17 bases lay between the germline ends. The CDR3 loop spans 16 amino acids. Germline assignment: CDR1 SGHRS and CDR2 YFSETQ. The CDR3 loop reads CASSLISGASGTEAFF. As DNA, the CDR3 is TGCGCCAGCAGCTTGATTTCTGGGGCCTCGGGCACTGAAGCTTTCTTT.

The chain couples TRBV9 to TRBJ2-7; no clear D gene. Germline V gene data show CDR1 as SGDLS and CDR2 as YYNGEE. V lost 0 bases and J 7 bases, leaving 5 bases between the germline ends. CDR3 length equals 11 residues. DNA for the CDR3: TGTGCCAGCAGCGTAGGTAATGAGCAGTACTTC. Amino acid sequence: CASSVGNEQYF.

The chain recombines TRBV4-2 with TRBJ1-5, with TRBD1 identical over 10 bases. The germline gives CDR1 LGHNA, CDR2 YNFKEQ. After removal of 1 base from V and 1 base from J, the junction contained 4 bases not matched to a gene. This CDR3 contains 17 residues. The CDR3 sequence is CASSQGGQGWSNQPQHF. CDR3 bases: TGTGCCAGCAGCCAAGGGGGACAGGGGTGGAGCAATCAGCCCCAGCATTTT.

CDR3 sequence reads: CASSRDQGYGYTF. CDR3 coding DNA: TGTGCCAGCAGCCGGGACCAGGGATATGGCTACACCTTC. V usage is TRBV5-4 and J usage is TRBJ1-2, with TRBD1 as a possible D gene (5 bases). The CDR3 covers 13 residues. Trimming stripped 4 bases from V and 5 bases from J, with 12 bases between. The germline gives CDR1 SGHNT, CDR2 YYREEE (reference sequence). Full variable domain (remainder filled in from reference TRBV5-4 and TRBJ1-2): ETGVTQSPTHLIKTRGQQVTLRCSSQSGHNTVSWYQQALGQGPQFIFQYYREEENGRGNFPPRFSGLQFPNYSSELNVNALELDDSALYLCASSRDQGYGYTFGSGTRLTVV.

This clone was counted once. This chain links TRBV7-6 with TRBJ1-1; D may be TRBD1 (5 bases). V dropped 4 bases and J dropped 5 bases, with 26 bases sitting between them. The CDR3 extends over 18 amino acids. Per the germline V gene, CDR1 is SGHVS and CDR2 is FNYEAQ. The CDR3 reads CASSSNPSPDGGRTEAFF. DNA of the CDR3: TGTGCCAGCAGCTCCAACCCCTCACCCGACGGGGGTAGGACTGAAGCTTTCTTT.

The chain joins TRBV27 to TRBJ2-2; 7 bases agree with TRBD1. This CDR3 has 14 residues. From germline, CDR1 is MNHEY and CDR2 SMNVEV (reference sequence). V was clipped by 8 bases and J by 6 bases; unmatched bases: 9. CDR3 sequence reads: CASSPTGTAGELFF. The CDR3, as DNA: TGTGCCAGCTCCCCGACAGGGACCGCCGGGGAGCTGTTTTTT.

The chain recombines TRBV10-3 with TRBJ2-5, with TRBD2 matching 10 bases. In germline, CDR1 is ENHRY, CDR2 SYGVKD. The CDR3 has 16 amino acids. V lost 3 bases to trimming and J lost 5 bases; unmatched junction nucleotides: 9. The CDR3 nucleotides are TGTGCCATCAGTGACCGGTCTAGCGGGAGCGGTGAGACCCAGTACTTC. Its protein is CAISDRSSGSGETQYF.

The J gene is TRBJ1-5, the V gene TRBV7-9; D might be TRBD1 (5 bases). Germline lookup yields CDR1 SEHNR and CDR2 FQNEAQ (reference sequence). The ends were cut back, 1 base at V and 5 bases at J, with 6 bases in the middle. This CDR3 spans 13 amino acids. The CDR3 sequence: CASSLGQYQPQHF. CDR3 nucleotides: TGTGCCAGCAGCTTAGGACAGTATCAGCCCCAGCATTTT.